This T cell receptor beta chain appears in the sequencing data of a study of CD8 T cells in Susac syndrome. Trimming stripped 6 bases from V and 3 bases from J, with 24 bases between. The CDR3 is 18 amino acids. Reverse transcription used about 0.45 to 1 ug RNA and random hexamers. TCRdb fed the immunoSEQ multiplex PCR reads into MiXCR, producing one record per CDR3 protein. The sample yields approximately 200,000 distinct CDR3 sequences, about 95% seen once. V usage is TRBV12-3 or TRBV12-4 and J usage is TRBJ1-5; D gene unclear. Material: CD4+ T cells from PBMCs. This receptor was taken from a human donor with multiple sclerosis. CDR3 region: CASSAPSGSGTPNQPQHF. CDR3 DNA sequence: TGTGCCAGCAGCGCTCCCAGTGGGTCGGGTACCCCCAATCAGCCCCAGCATTTT.